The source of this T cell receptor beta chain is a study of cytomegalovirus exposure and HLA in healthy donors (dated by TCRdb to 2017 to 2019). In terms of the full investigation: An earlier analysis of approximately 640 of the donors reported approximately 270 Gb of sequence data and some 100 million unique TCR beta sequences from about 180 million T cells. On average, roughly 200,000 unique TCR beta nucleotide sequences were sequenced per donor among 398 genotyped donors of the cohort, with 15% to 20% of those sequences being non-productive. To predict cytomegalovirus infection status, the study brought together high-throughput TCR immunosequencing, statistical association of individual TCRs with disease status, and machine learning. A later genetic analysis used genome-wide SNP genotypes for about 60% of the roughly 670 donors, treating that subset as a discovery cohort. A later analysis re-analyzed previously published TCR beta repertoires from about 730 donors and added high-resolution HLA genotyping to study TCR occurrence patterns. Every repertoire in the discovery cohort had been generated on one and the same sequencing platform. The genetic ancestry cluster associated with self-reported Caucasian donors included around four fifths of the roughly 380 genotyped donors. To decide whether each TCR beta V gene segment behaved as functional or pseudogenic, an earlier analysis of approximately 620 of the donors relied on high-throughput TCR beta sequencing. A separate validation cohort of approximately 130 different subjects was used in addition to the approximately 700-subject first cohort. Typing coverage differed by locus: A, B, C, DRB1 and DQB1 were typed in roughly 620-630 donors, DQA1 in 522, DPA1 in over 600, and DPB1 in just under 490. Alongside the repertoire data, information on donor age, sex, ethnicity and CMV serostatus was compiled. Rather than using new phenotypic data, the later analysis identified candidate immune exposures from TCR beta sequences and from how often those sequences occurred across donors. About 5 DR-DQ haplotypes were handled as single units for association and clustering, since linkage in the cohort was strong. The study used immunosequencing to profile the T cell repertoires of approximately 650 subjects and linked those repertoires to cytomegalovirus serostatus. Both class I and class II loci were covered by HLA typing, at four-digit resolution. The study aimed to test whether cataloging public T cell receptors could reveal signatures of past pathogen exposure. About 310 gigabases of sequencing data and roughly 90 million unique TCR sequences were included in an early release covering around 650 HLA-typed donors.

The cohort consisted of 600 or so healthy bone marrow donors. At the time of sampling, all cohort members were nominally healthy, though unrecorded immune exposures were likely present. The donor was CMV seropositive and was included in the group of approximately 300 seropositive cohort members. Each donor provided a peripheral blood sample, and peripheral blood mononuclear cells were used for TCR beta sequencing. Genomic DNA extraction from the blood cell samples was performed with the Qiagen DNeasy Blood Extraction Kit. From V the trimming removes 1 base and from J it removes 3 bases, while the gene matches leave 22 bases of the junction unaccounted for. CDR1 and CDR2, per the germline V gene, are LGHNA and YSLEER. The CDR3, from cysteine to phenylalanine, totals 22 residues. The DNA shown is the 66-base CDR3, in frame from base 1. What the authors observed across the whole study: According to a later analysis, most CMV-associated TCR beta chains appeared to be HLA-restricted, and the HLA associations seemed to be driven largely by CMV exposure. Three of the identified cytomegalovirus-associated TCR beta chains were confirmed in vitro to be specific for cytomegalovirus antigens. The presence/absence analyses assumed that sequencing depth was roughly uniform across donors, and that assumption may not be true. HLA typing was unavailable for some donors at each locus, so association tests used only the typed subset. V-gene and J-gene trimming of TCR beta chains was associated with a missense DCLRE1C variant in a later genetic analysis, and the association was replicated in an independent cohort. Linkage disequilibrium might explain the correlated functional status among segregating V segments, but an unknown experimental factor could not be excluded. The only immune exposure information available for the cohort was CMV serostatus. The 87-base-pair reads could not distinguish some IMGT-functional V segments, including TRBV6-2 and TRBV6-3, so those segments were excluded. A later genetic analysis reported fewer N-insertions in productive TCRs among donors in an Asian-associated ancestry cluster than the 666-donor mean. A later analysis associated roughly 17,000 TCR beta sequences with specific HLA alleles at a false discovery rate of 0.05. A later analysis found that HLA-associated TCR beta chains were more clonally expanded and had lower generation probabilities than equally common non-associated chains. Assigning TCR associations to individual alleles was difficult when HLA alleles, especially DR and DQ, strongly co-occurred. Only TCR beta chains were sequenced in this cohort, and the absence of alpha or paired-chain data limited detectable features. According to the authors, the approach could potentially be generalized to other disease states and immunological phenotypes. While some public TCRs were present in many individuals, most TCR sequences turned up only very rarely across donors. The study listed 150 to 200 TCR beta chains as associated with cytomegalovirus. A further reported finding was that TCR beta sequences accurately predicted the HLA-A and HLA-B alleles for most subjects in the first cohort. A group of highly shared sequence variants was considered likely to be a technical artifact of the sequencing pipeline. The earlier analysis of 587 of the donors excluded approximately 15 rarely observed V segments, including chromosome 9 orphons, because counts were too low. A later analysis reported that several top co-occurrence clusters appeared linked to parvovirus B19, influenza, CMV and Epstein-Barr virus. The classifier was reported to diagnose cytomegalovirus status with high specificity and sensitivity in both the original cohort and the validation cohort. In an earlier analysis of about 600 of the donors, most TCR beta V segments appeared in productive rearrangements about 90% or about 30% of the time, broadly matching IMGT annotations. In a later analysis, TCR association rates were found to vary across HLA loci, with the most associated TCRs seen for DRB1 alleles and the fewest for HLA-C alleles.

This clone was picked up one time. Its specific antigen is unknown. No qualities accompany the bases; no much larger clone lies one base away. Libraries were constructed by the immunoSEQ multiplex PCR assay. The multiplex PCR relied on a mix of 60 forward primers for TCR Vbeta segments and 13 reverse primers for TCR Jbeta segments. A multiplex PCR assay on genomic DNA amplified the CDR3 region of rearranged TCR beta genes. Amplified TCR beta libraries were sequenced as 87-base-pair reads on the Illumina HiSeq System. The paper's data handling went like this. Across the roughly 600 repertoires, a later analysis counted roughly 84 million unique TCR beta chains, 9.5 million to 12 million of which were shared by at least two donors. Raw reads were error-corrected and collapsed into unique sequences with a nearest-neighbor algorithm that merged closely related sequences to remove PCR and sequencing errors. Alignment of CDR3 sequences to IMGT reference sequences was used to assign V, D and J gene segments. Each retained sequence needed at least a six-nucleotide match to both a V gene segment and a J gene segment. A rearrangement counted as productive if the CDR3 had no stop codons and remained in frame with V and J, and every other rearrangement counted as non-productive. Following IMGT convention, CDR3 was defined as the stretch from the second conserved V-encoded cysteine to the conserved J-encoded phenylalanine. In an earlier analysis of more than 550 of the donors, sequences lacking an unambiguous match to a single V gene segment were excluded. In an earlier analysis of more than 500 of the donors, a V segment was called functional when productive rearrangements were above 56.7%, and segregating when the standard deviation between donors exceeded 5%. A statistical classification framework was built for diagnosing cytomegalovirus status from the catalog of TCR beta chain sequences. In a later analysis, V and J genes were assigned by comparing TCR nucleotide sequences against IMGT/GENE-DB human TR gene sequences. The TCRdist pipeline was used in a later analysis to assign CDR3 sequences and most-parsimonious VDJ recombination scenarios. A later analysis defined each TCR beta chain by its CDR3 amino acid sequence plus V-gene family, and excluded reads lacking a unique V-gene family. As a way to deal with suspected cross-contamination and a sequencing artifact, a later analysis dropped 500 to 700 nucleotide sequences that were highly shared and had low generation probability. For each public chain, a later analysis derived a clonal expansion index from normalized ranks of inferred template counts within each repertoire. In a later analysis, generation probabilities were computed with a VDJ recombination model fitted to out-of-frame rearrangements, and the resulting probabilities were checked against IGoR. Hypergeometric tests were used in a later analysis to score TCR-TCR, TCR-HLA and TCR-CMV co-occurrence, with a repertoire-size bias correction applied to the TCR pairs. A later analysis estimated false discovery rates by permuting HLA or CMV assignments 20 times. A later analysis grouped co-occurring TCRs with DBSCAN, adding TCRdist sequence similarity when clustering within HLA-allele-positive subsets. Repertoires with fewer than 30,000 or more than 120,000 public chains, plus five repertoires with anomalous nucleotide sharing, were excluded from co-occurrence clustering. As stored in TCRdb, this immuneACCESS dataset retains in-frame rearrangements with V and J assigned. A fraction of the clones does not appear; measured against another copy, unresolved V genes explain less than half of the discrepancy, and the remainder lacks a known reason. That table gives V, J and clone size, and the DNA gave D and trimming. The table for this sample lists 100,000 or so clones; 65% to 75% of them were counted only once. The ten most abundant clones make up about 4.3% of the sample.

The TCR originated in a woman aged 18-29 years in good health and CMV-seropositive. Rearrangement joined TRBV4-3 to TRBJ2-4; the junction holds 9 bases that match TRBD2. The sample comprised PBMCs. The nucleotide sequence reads TGCGCCAGCAGCCAAGTTACTTGGGTAGCGGGAGCCGGGGTTGCTGTCAAAAACATTCAGTACTTC. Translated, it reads CASSQVTWVAGAGVAVKNIQYF.